Following are 31 T cell receptor beta chains from one sample sequenced in a study of T cells after yellow fever vaccination (dated by TCRdb to the late 2010s). Library preparation employed 5' RACE. TCRdb shows the sequencer as Illumina HiSeq 2500. Clones were called with MiXCR by TCRdb after fastp trimmed the public reads at Q25, and only in-frame beta chains were retained. Here each entry gathers all rows of one CDR3 protein and keeps the most common genes and DNA. Counted in this sample were under 700,000 distinct CDR3 sequences; around 16% of them appeared once. Around a sixth of the sample lies in the top ten. The treatment or condition label on this specimen signifies: live attenuated yellow fever vaccine strain. The material was PBMCs, obtained 5 days after the first yellow fever vaccination. Every receptor here comes from a man aged 18 to 30 who received the YFV17D yellow fever vaccine.

The rearrangement links TRBV19 to TRBJ2-3, with 8 bases aligning to TRBD2. This CDR3 is built from 16 residues. J lost 0 bases, V lost 4 bases, and 6 bases had no gene match. Germline-derived CDR1 and CDR2 are LNHDA and SQIVND (reference sequence). The CDR3 coding sequence is TGTGCCAGTAGTACGCGTAGCGGGGCTAGCACAGATACGCAGTATTTT. This encodes CASSTRSGASTDTQYF.

V usage is TRBV12-3 or TRBV12-4 and J usage is TRBJ1-1, with D possibly being TRBD1 (5 bases). V lost 5 bases and J lost 6, with 16 bases in between. The CDR3 runs to 14 residues. The CDR3 DNA follows: TGTGCCAGCAGTACGACCTCAGGGAGGTCTGAAGCTTTCTTT. This codes for CASSTTSGRSEAFF.

This clonotype came up a few times. The chain recombines TRBV29-1 with TRBJ2-3; D gene ambiguous. CDR1 and CDR2 from the germline V gene are SQVTM and ANQGSEA. V lost 6 bases, J lost 2 bases, and 21 bases lay in between. The CDR3 extends over 16 amino acids. CDR3 nucleotide sequence: TGCAGCGTCCTACCCACGGCTAGGCGTTACACAGATACGCAGTATTTT. Amino acid sequence: CSVLPTARRYTDTQYF.

This clonotype has only a few counts. The rearrangement joins TRBV27 to TRBJ1-1; D is unclear. V lost 6 bases to trimming and J lost 10 bases, with 15 bases between them. The CDR3 loop spans 12 amino acids. The V gene's germline CDR1 is MNHEY and CDR2 SMNVEV (reference sequence). CDR3 DNA: TGTGCCAGCAGGGAGGGCCTTGGGGTAGCTTTCTTT. It encodes CASREGLGVAFF.

Only a few counts were recorded for this clonotype. This sequence joins TRBV20-1 and TRBJ2-4; D tentatively fits TRBD1 or TRBD2 (5 bases each). The CDR3 covers 12 residues. In germline, CDR1 is DFQATT, CDR2 SNEGSKA (reference sequence). The ends were cut back, 6 bases at V and 11 bases at J, with 17 bases in the middle. The DNA of the CDR3 is TGCAGTGCAGTGGGACCTGGGGGAGTTCAGTACTTC. Its translation is CSAVGPGGVQYF.

The V and J genes are TRBV6-2 or TRBV6-3 and TRBJ2-3; 8 bases match TRBD2. Germline V CDR1 and CDR2: MNHEY, SVGEGT. The CDR3 is 13 amino acids. Trimming at V came to 8 bases and at J to 5 bases, leaving 6 bases not matched to a gene. CDR3 coding DNA: TGTGCCAGCTCGGCTAGCGGGCGAGATACGCAGTATTTT. As protein: CASSASGRDTQYF.

This clonotype was detected ten times or more. The chain couples TRBV12-3 or TRBV12-4 to TRBJ2-5; possibly TRBD2 for D (5 bases). The CDR3 runs to 12 residues. V was pared by 4 bases and J by 5 bases, with 8 bases between. The CDR3 spells CASSYSGETQYF. As DNA, the CDR3 is TGTGCCAGCAGTTATTCGGGGGAGACCCAGTACTTC.

V and J are TRBV20-1 and TRBJ1-4; D perhaps matches TRBD1 (5 bases). There are 13 residues in the CDR3. V was shortened by 3 bases and J by 3 bases, with 8 bases between the two germline ends. Germline V CDR1 and CDR2: DFQATT, SNEGSKA (reference sequence). CDR3 loop: CSARGGANEKLFF. The CDR3 DNA follows: TGCAGTGCTAGGGGGGGGGCTAATGAAAAACTGTTTTTT.

With respect to this clonotype: One junction end does not reproduce the germline sequence, and a read error may be involved. This chain uses TRBV4-3 with TRBJ1-5; tentatively, D is TRBD1 (6 bases). This CDR3 region has 16 residues. Germline CDR1 LGHNA, CDR2 YSLEER. For the CDR3, the DNA is TGCACCAGCAGCCAAGTTTATCGGACAGCGAATCAGCCCCAGCATTTT. This translates into CTSSQVYRTANQPQHF.

This clonotype was seen only a few times. This chain connects TRBV7-9 to TRBJ2-7; TRBD2 might be the D (6 bases). CDR3 size: 15 residues. V lost 2 bases, J lost 2 bases, and 13 bases lay in between. CDR1 is SEHNR, CDR2 FQNEAQ, per germline (reference sequence). CDR3 coding DNA: TGTGCCAGCAGCTTAACCTGGGGGACTCCCTACGAGCAGTACTTC. This translates into CASSLTWGTPYEQYF.

This clonotype was detected a few times. The chain is built from TRBV12-3 or TRBV12-4 and TRBJ2-7; D remains ambiguous. Trimming removed 1 base from V and 2 bases from J, with 9 bases in between. The CDR3 loop spans 14 amino acids. The CDR3 reads CASSLDVTAYEQYF. The CDR3 nucleotides are TGTGCCAGCAGTTTAGATGTTACAGCCTACGAGCAGTACTTC.

The chain joins TRBV20-1 to TRBJ2-5; D is undetermined. V gave up 7 bases and J gave up 0 bases, with 6 bases separating them. The CDR3 length is 11 residues. Per the germline V gene, CDR1 is DFQATT and CDR2 is SNEGSKA (reference sequence). The CDR3 here is CSGFYQETQYF. DNA for the CDR3: TGCAGTGGGTTCTACCAAGAGACCCAGTACTTC.

Remarks on this clonotype: One end of the junction is discordant with germline, which a read error may explain. The V and J genes are TRBV11-2 and TRBJ2-2; 10 bases fit TRBD2. The germline V gene has CDR1 SGHAT and CDR2 FQNNGV. This CDR3 has 21 amino acids. CDR3 nucleotides: TGTGACAGCAGCTCCCGGCCCCCTGGGGGTGAAGCGGGGGGGTTCCTCGGGGAGCTGTTTTTT. It specifies CDSSSRPPGGEAGGFLGELFF. Drawing the rest from reference TRBV11-2 and TRBJ2-2, the complete variable domain is EAGVAQSPRYKIIEKRQSVAFWCNPISGHATLYWYQQILGQGPKLLIQFQNNGVVDDSQLPKDRFSAERLKGVDSTLKIQPAKLEDSAVYLCDSSSRPPGGEAGGFLGELFFGEGSRLTVL.

This clonotype was picked up a small number of times. The genes are TRBV5-1 and TRBJ2-7; the match to TRBD2 covers 9 bases. Germline V gives CDR1 SGHRS, CDR2 YFSETQ. The CDR3 runs 14 residues. V lost 4 bases and J lost 6; bases outside the gene matches: 8. CDR3 region: CASSTRGGFPEQYF. Here the CDR3 DNA reads TGCGCCAGCAGCACGCGGGGGGGTTTCCCCGAGCAGTACTTC.

The chain employs TRBV12-3 or TRBV12-4 and TRBJ2-3; 11 nucleotides align to TRBD2. The junction had 10 bases not matched to a gene; V was cut back by 5 bases and J by 6 bases. The CDR3 runs to 16 residues. The CDR3 loop reads CASSRKTSGDPDTQYF. CDR3 in DNA: TGTGCCAGCAGTCGTAAGACTAGCGGGGATCCTGATACGCAGTATTTT.

The CDR3 loop is CSARAGTGIQPQHF. CDR3 sequence (DNA): TGCAGTGCCAGGGCCGGGACAGGGATTCAGCCCCAGCATTTT. This chain connects TRBV20-1 to TRBJ1-5; the match to TRBD1 covers 9 bases. The CDR3 runs to 14 residues. Unmatched junction bases numbered 9, after V lost 6 bases and J lost 6 bases. Per germline, CDR1 DFQATT and CDR2 SNEGSKA (reference sequence).

This clonotype appeared a few times. The V call is TRBV10-3, the J call TRBJ2-3; 8 nucleotides align to TRBD1. This CDR3 is built from 14 residues. The ends lost 4 bases at V and 4 bases at J; junction bases unmatched: 4. Germline-derived CDR1 and CDR2 are ENHRY and SYGVKD. DNA of the CDR3: TGTGCCATCAGTGCAGGGGGCATCGCAGATACGCAGTATTTT. Amino acid sequence: CAISAGGIADTQYF.

In this sample, this clonotype turned up a few times. The chain links TRBV5-1 to TRBJ2-2, with 9 bases lining up with TRBD1. V shed 4 bases and J 6 bases; nucleotides not matched to a gene: 13. This CDR3 contains 17 residues. Per germline, CDR1 SGHRS and CDR2 YFSETQ. CDR3 DNA sequence: TGCGCCAGCAGCATTGCACAGGGGGCTCAGGGCCCCGGGGAGCTGTTTTTT. Its protein is CASSIAQGAQGPGELFF. The variable domain in full, with the rest retrieved from reference TRBV5-1 and TRBJ2-2, is KAGVTQTPRYLIKTRGQQVTLSCSPISGHRSVSWYQQTPGQGLQFLFEYFSETQRNKGNFPGRFSGRQFSNSRSEMNVSTLELGDSALYLCASSIAQGAQGPGELFFGEGSRLTVL.

This clonotype has a handful of counts. This sequence joins TRBV5-1 and TRBJ1-2; D is possibly TRBD1 (5 bases). This CDR3 comprises 15 residues. CDR1 and CDR2 (germline): SGHRS, YFSETQ. Trimming stripped 4 bases from V and 5 bases from J, with 18 bases between. CDR3 region: CASSGGDPGRYGYTF. The CDR3 region has the DNA TGCGCCAGCAGCGGAGGGGACCCGGGGCGGTATGGCTACACCTTC.

The chain has TRBV7-9 and TRBJ1-6; D is unresolved. Germline lookup yields CDR1 SEHNR and CDR2 FQNEAQ (reference sequence). V was trimmed by 3 bases and J by 2 bases, leaving 5 bases between them. The CDR3 consists of 14 residues. This CDR3 reads CASSFSPYNSPLHF. The DNA of the CDR3 is TGTGCCAGCAGCTTCTCTCCCTATAATTCACCCCTCCACTTT.

This clonotype was seen many times. The chain couples TRBV4-3 to TRBJ2-2; 14 bases agree with TRBD2. The CDR3 sequence is 16 residues long. The germline gives CDR1 LGHNA, CDR2 YSLEER. Unmatched junction bases numbered 0, after V lost 1 base and J lost 5 bases. CDR3 sequence (DNA): TGCGCCAGCAGCCAAGGACTAGCGGGGGGGACCGGGGAGCTGTTTTTT. Its protein is CASSQGLAGGTGELFF.

The chain links TRBV20-1 to TRBJ1-2; D is uncertain. Germline loops: CDR1 DFQATT, CDR2 SNEGSKA (reference sequence). This CDR3 spans 14 amino acids. The ends were cut back, 6 bases at V and 6 bases at J, with 20 bases in the middle. CDR3 coding DNA: TGCAGTGCAAAAAGTCGGGGAGTGTTGGATGGCTACACCTTC. It yields the protein CSAKSRGVLDGYTF.

The gene calls are TRBV20-1 and TRBJ2-1; TRBD2 matches 7 bases. After removal of 6 bases from V and 7 bases from J, the junction contained 6 bases not matched to a gene. The CDR3 sequence is 12 residues long. The germline gives CDR1 DFQATT, CDR2 SNEGSKA (reference sequence). CDR3 DNA sequence: TGCAGTGCCCTAGGACTAGGTAATGAGCAGTTCTTC. It encodes CSALGLGNEQFF.

V usage is TRBV5-4 and J usage is TRBJ2-7, with TRBD1 identical over 11 bases. The CDR3 runs to 16 residues. Germline-derived CDR1 and CDR2 are SGHNT and YYREEE (reference sequence). V lost 0 bases, J lost 1 base, and 3 bases stayed unmatched. The CDR3 nucleotides read TGTGCCAGCAGCTTGGCGGGGACAGGGGGTTCCTACGAGCAGTACGTC. It yields the protein CASSLAGTGGSYEQYV.

The chain links TRBV25-1 to TRBJ2-7, with D perhaps TRBD1 or TRBD2 (5 bases each). This CDR3 has 14 amino acids. Germline CDR1 is MGHDK and CDR2 is SYGVNS. V lost 3 bases and J 5 bases, leaving 14 bases between the germline ends. The CDR3 loop reads CASSEPGLRHEQYF. Written as DNA, the CDR3 is TGTGCCAGCAGTGAGCCGGGGCTTAGGCACGAGCAGTACTTC.

For the CDR3, the DNA is TGCGCCAGCAGCAACGGGACAGGGAGAGGAGATACGCAGTATTTT. This gives the protein CASSNGTGRGDTQYF. This chain connects TRBV5-1 to TRBJ2-3; 9 bases map to TRBD1. J gave up 5 bases and V 4 bases, and 8 bases lay outside the gene matches. CDR1 is SGHRS, CDR2 YFSETQ, per germline. The CDR3 extends over 15 amino acids.

This clonotype was observed a few times. The genes are TRBV29-1 and TRBJ1-1; 8 nucleotides align to TRBD1. The V segment lost 4 bases and the J segment 1 base; nucleotides outside the gene matches: 2. The germline V gene has CDR1 SQVTM and CDR2 ANQGSEA. The CDR3 runs 13 residues. The DNA of the CDR3 is TGCAGCGTTGGACAGGGGAGGAACACTGAAGCTTTCTTT. Translation gives CSVGQGRNTEAFF.

This clonotype occurred a few times. The chain carries TRBV4-1 and TRBJ2-2; no reliable D call. Trimming left V 6 bases short and J 3 bases short, with 23 bases between. This CDR3 comprises 18 residues. Germline loops: CDR1 MGHRA, CDR2 YSYEKL. The CDR3 is CASRGVGRNAGYTGELFF. The CDR3 DNA is TGCGCCAGCAGGGGTGTTGGCCGAAACGCAGGATACACCGGGGAGCTGTTTTTT.

This clonotype was detected a few times. This chain's CDR3 is CSATKEGAIGELFF. CDR3 DNA sequence: TGCAGTGCTACCAAGGAGGGGGCTATCGGGGAGCTGTTTTTT. The chain has TRBV20-1 and TRBJ2-2, with D perhaps TRBD1 (7 bases). Trimming stripped 4 bases from V and 7 bases from J, with 16 bases between. CDR1 is DFQATT, CDR2 SNEGSKA, per germline (reference sequence). The CDR3 length is 14 residues.

The V and J genes are TRBV3-1 and TRBJ2-1, with D possibly matching TRBD2 (6 bases). Deletions cut 4 bases from V and 7 bases from J, with 17 bases between. The length of the CDR3 is 15 residues. Germline CDR1 reads LGHDT; CDR2 reads YNNKEL (reference sequence). CDR3: CASSLQGTLANEQFF. In DNA, the CDR3 is TGTGCCAGCAGCCTTCAGGGCACCCTAGCGAATGAGCAGTTCTTC.

This clonotype has only a few counts. The chain has TRBV12-3 or TRBV12-4 and TRBJ2-2; D remains ambiguous. This CDR3 contains 12 residues. V was shortened by 5 bases and J by 6 bases, with 7 bases between the two germline ends. The CDR3: CASSPSSGELFF. As DNA, the CDR3 is TGTGCCAGCAGTCCCTCATCCGGGGAGCTGTTTTTT.